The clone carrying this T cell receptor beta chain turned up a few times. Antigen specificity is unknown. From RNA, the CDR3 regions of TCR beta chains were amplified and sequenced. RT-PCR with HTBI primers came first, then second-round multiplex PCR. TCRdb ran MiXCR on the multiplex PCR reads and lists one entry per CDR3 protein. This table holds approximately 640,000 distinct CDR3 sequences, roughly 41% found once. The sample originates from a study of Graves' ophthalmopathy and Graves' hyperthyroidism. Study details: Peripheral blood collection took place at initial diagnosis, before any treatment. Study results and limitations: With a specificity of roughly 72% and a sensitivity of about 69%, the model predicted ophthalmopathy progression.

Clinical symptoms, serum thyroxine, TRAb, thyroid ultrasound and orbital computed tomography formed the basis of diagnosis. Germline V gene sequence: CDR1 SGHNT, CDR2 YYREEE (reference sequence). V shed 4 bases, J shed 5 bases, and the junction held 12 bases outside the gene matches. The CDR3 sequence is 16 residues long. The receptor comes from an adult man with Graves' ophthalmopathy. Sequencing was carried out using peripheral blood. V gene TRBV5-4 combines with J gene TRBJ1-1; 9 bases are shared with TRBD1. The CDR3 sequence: CASSLTGQGEATEAFF. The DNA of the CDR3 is TGTGCCAGCAGCCTGACGGGACAGGGAGAAGCTACTGAAGCTTTCTTT.